A single sample gave rise to the 10 T cell receptor beta chains below, sequenced in a study of patients and donors after allogeneic stem cell transplantation. Using its own MiXCR run on the RT-PCR reads, TCRdb lists one record per CDR3 protein. Here the sample spans approximately 160,000 distinct CDR3 sequences, around 28% being singletons. The sample was blood, either unsorted or a sorted T cell fraction (not recorded which). The source of these receptors is a human donor who was either an allogeneic HSCT recipient or a stem cell or donor lymphocyte infusion donor (not recorded which). It is not recorded whose cells these are; they may come from a transplant donor.

The chain is built from TRBV7-3 and TRBJ1-1; no definite D call. V lost 5 bases and J lost 8, with 15 bases in between. The germline gives CDR1 SGHTA, CDR2 FQGTGA. The CDR3 spans 13 residues. In DNA form, the CDR3 reads TGTGCCAGCAGCCGGGTCCCTGGAGCGGAAGCTTTCTTT. Translated: CASSRVPGAEAFF.

This clonotype was counted only a few times. The chain has TRBV4-3 and TRBJ1-4, with 7 bases aligning to TRBD1. Looked up from germline, CDR1 is LGHNA and CDR2 is YSLEER. The CDR3 runs to 14 residues. With V trimmed by 4 bases and J by 7 bases, 6 bases remained unmatched. The CDR3 here is CASSRGTESEKLFF. CDR3 bases: TGCGCCAGCAGCCGTGGGACAGAGAGTGAAAAACTGTTTTTT.

The chain combines TRBV11-2 with TRBJ2-3; D is ambiguous. CDR1 SGHAT and CDR2 FQNNGV come from the germline V gene. The CDR3 contains 12 residues. Trimming left V 5 bases short and J 4 bases short, with 7 bases between. CDR3 loop: CASSRIPDTQYF. CDR3 in DNA: TGTGCCAGCAGCCGGATACCAGATACGCAGTATTTT.

This clonotype was seen at least ten times. The chain carries TRBV15 and TRBJ1-1; D possibly corresponds to TRBD1 (5 bases). The CDR3 covers 13 residues. V dropped 7 bases and J dropped 3 bases, with 12 bases sitting between them. In germline, CDR1 is LNHNV, CDR2 YYDKDF (reference sequence). Here the CDR3 DNA reads TGTGCCACCACCCTGGGGGGTGACACTGAAGCTTTCTTT. This translates into CATTLGGDTEAFF.

This clonotype appeared many times. The chain has TRBV20-1 and TRBJ1-2; 7 nucleotides align to TRBD1. Germline V gene sequence: CDR1 DFQATT, CDR2 SNEGSKA (reference sequence). The CDR3 sequence is 12 residues long. Trimming removed 8 bases from V and 8 bases from J; junction bases left unmatched: 11. In DNA form, the CDR3 reads TGCAGTCCCAGGGGGTCGATGGGCGGCTACACCTTC. Amino acid sequence: CSPRGSMGGYTF.

The DNA of the CDR3 is TGTGCCAGCAGCCCCGGCCCTTGGGGGGCCCCCTACGAGCAGTACTTC. Protein sequence: CASSPGPWGAPYEQYF. The chain has TRBV11-1 and TRBJ2-7; D is perhaps TRBD1 or TRBD2 (6 bases each). CDR1 and CDR2 from the germline V gene are SGHAT and FQDESV (reference sequence). The V and J ends lost 5 bases and 2 bases respectively, with 19 bases between them. This CDR3 has 16 amino acids.

The chain links TRBV7-9 to TRBJ2-3; no definite D call. CDR1 is SEHNR, CDR2 FQNEAQ, per germline (reference sequence). The CDR3 consists of 12 residues. V lost 3 bases and J lost 5, with 6 bases in between. The CDR3 loop reads CASSLVRDTQYF. Here the CDR3 DNA reads TGTGCCAGCAGCTTGGTCAGAGATACGCAGTATTTT.

The genes are TRBV28 and TRBJ2-7; the match to TRBD2 covers 16 bases. The V segment lost 10 bases and the J segment 6 bases; nucleotides outside the gene matches: 12. The CDR3 covers 16 residues. Germline V gene lookup returns CDR1 MDHEN and CDR2 SYDVKM. The CDR3 DNA follows: TGTGCCATCAAGACGACGGGACTAGCGGGAGGGTTCGAGCAGTACTTC. Residues: CAIKTTGLAGGFEQYF.

This sequence joins TRBV24-1 and TRBJ1-2; D remains unclear. Per germline, CDR1 KGHDR and CDR2 SFDVKD. Trimming removed 5 bases from V and 5 bases from J, with 8 bases in between. This CDR3 is 12 amino acids long. The CDR3 loop reads CATSGPNYGYTF. The DNA for the CDR3 is TGTGCCACCAGTGGGCCGAATTATGGCTACACCTTC.

The V gene is TRBV5-1, the J gene TRBJ2-1; 9 nucleotides line up with TRBD2. This CDR3 contains 15 residues. V gave up 4 bases and J gave up 7 bases; unmatched junction bases: 9. Germline V gene lookup returns CDR1 SGHRS and CDR2 YFSETQ. The CDR3 nucleotides read TGCGCCAGCAGCCCCAGCGGGAGGCGGGAAAATGAGCAGTTCTTC. This translates into CASSPSGRRENEQFF.